This passage covers 18 T cell receptor beta chains from one sample sequenced in a study of prognosis after radiotherapy for stage I lung cancer. From genomic DNA, TCR beta CDR3 was amplified by two-round multiplex PCR. The use of primers specific to each TRBV and TRBJ gene characterized first-round PCR. TCRdb re-derived calls from the multiplex PCR reads in MiXCR, one entry per CDR3 protein. The sample lists fewer than 14,000 distinct CDR3 sequences; roughly 56% were seen once. Sequencing used PBMCs, obtained before or after stereotactic body radiation therapy (not recorded which). All receptors derive from a donor over 45 with non-small cell lung cancer.

V usage is TRBV30 and J usage is TRBJ1-2, with 10 bases identical to TRBD1. This CDR3 has 16 amino acids. V dropped 1 base and J dropped 3; count of bases not matched to a gene: 8. The germline V gene has CDR1 GTSNPN and CDR2 SVGIG (reference sequence). In DNA form, the CDR3 reads TGTGCCTGGAGTGCTGGACAGACAGGGGGCTACTATGGCTACACCTTC. This gives the protein CAWSAGQTGGYYGYTF.

This chain uses TRBV12-3 or TRBV12-4 with TRBJ1-2; D is ambiguous. The ends were cut back, 5 bases at V and 7 bases at J, with 8 bases in the middle. This CDR3 has 11 residues. The CDR3 coding sequence is TGTGCCAGCAGTCCCATGGGTGGCTACACCTTC. It yields the protein CASSPMGGYTF.

The V gene is TRBV28, the J gene TRBJ1-4; D uncertain. From germline, CDR1 is MDHEN and CDR2 SYDVKM. The length of the CDR3 is 13 residues. Trimming took off 5 bases at V and 6 bases at J, with 10 bases between the two ends. CDR3: CASSNAGDEKLFF. The CDR3 nucleotides are TGTGCCAGCAGTAATGCCGGGGATGAAAAACTGTTTTTT.

Concerning this clonotype itself: Its ends do not fully match the called genes, so a read error is possible. The J gene is TRBJ2-1, the V gene TRBV20-1, with 9 bases that match TRBD2. Germline CDR1 reads DFQATT; CDR2 reads SNEGSKA (reference sequence). The CDR3 contains 16 residues. Here the CDR3 reads CSDGGLSGRTYNEQLF. The CDR3 nucleotides are TGCAGTGATGGAGGACTGAGCGGGAGGACTTACAATGAGCAGCTCTTC.

V gene TRBV24-1 combines with J gene TRBJ2-1; TRBD2 aligns across 9 bases. The CDR3 spans 18 residues. The ends lost 8 bases at V and 4 bases at J; junction bases unmatched: 17. The V gene's germline CDR1 is KGHDR and CDR2 SFDVKD. CDR3 loop: CATKSALAGSQIYNEQFF. CDR3 coding DNA: TGTGCCACCAAGTCGGCGCTAGCGGGGTCCCAGATATACAATGAGCAGTTCTTC.

Relative to its sample, this clonotype is medium-sized. This chain links TRBV28 with TRBJ2-7, with 13 bases fitting TRBD2. Germline V gene lookup returns CDR1 MDHEN and CDR2 SYDVKM. The CDR3 is 19 amino acids. Trimming took 7 bases from V and 3 from J; bases not matched to a gene: 18. The CDR3 protein is CASNAATGQGLAGVYEQYF. DNA for the CDR3: TGTGCCAGCAACGCCGCAACCGGACAAGGACTAGCGGGAGTCTACGAGCAGTACTTC.

Judged by abundance, this clonotype is medium-sized. The genes are TRBV9 and TRBJ1-2, with 9 bases lining up with TRBD1. CDR3 length: 15 residues. CDR1 and CDR2 from the germline V gene are SGDLS and YYNGEE. Germline trimming cut 3 bases from V and 7 bases from J; bases unmatched to any gene: 10. CDR3 region: CASSGATGGGFGYTF. In nucleotides, the CDR3 is TGTGCCAGCAGCGGCGCGACAGGGGGTGGATTTGGCTACACCTTC.

The chain recombines TRBV5-1 with TRBJ2-1, with no clear D. Germline V gene lookup returns CDR1 SGHRS and CDR2 YFSETQ. The length of the CDR3 is 13 residues. V was trimmed by 0 bases and J by 5 bases, leaving 6 bases between them. The CDR3 nucleotides are TGCGCCAGCAGCTTGGGACCCAACAATGAGCAGTTCTTC. This gives the protein CASSLGPNNEQFF.

In its sample, this clonotype is medium-sized. The J gene is TRBJ1-5, the V gene TRBV20-1; D call uncertain. Germline CDR1 DFQATT, CDR2 SNEGSKA (reference sequence). This CDR3 comprises 14 residues. V was trimmed by 7 bases and J by 2 bases, leaving 15 bases between them. The CDR3 nucleotides are TGCAGTGTTCAGAGCGGGGTCCGCAATCAGCCCCAGCATTTT. Translating it yields CSVQSGVRNQPQHF.

This clonotype came up once. The CDR3 DNA reads as TGTGCCAGCAGCCGGTTGGGGGGGCCTGGAAACACCATATATTTT. Translated, it gives CASSRLGGPGNTIYF. V and J are TRBV13 and TRBJ1-3; tentative D call: TRBD1 (6 bases). This CDR3 contains 15 residues. CDR1 is PRHDT and CDR2 is FYEKMQ in the germline V gene (reference sequence). Trimming shortened V by 5 bases and J by 2 bases, and 13 bases separated the two germline ends.

This clonotype rates as medium-sized (0.01 to 0.1%). V usage is TRBV2 and J usage is TRBJ1-4; a weak D match, TRBD1 (6 bases). Trimming shortened V by 6 bases and J by 13 bases, and 15 bases separated the two germline ends. There are 12 residues in the CDR3. Germline V gives CDR1 SNHLY, CDR2 FYNNEI. CDR3 amino acids: CASRGDTLGLFF. The CDR3 nucleotides are TGTGCCAGCAGGGGGGACACACTCGGACTGTTTTTT.

The chain carries TRBV6-5 and TRBJ1-6, with D unclear. The CDR3 spans 13 residues. Germline assignment: CDR1 MNHEY and CDR2 SVGAGI. Trimming left V 4 bases short and J 6 bases short, with 7 bases between. CDR3 DNA: TGTGCCAGCAGTTCCATTATTAATTCACCCCTCCACTTT. Protein sequence: CASSSIINSPLHF.

Notes on this clonotype: A far larger clone is just one base off, so this is likely a read error. The V and J genes are TRBV6-1 and TRBJ2-7; either TRBD1 or TRBD2 may fit D (5 bases each). Trimming pared 7 bases from V and 9 bases from J, leaving 13 bases between. Germline assignment: CDR1 MNHNS and CDR2 SASEGT. The CDR3 has 11 residues. CDR3 coding DNA: TGTGCCAGCATTTGGGGACCCGTGCAGTACTTC. As protein: CASIWGPVQYF.

The J gene is TRBJ2-7, the V gene TRBV12-3 or TRBV12-4, with 9 bases that match TRBD1. The CDR3 is 13 residues long. V was clipped by 6 bases and J by 2 bases; unmatched bases: 2. The CDR3 sequence is CASRGQGTYEQYF. The CDR3 coding sequence is TGTGCCAGCAGGGGACAGGGTACCTACGAGCAGTACTTC.

J is TRBJ2-3 and V is TRBV20-1, with D uncertain. CDR3 length equals 11 residues. CDR1 DFQATT and CDR2 SNEGSKA come from the germline V gene (reference sequence). The V and J ends lost 5 bases and 5 bases respectively, with 8 bases between them. The chain's CDR3 is CSAPLGDTQYF. DNA of the CDR3: TGCAGTGCTCCCTTGGGAGATACGCAGTATTTT.

Notes on this clonotype: Germline and junction disagree at one end, which may indicate a read error. This rearrangement joins TRBV5-1 to TRBJ1-2; D may be TRBD1 (6 bases). This CDR3 spans 14 amino acids. Germline V lookup: CDR1 SGHRS, CDR2 YFSETQ. The CDR3 loop reads CASSLDREMYGYTF. Here the CDR3 DNA reads TGCGCCAGCAGCTTGGACAGGGAAATGTATGGATACACCTTC.

By proportion, this clonotype is medium-sized. This chain's CDR3 is CATSDPAVGTQYF. As DNA, the CDR3 is TGTGCCACCAGTGATCCTGCAGTGGGGACCCAGTACTTC. The rearrangement links TRBV24-1 to TRBJ2-5, with no clear D. This CDR3 is built from 13 residues. Trimming removed 3 bases at V and 7 bases at J, with 11 bases between. Per the germline V gene, CDR1 is KGHDR and CDR2 is SFDVKD.

This clonotype was picked up a small number of times. The V gene is TRBV2, the J gene TRBJ1-2; 7 nucleotides align to TRBD1. The CDR3 has 10 residues. CDR1 is SNHLY, CDR2 FYNNEI, per germline. Germline trimming cut 10 bases from V and 11 bases from J; bases unmatched to any gene: 7. The CDR3 loop is CATRDSAYTF. For the CDR3, the DNA is TGTGCCACCCGGGACAGCGCGTACACCTTC.